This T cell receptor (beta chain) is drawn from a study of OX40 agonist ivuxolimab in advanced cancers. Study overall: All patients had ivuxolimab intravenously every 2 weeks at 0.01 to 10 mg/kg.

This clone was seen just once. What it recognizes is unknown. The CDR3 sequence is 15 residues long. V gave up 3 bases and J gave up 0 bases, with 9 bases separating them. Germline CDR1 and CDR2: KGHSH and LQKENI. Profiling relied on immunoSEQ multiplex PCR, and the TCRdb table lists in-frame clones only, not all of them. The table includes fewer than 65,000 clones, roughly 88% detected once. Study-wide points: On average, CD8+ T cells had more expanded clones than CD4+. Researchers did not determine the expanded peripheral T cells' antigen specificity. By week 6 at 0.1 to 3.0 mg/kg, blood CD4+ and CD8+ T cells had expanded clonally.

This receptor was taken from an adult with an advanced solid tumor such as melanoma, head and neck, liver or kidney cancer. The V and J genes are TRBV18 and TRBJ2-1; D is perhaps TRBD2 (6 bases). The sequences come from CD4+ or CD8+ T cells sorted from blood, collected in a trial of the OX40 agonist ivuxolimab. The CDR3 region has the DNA TGTGCCAGCTCACCGACGACTAGCTCCTACAATGAGCAGTTCTTC. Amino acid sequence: CASSPTTSSYNEQFF. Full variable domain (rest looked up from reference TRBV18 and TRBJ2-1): NAGVMQNPRHLVRRRGQEARLRCSPMKGHSHVYWYRQLPEEGLKFMVYLQKENIIDESGMPKERFSAEFPKEGPSILRIQQVVRGDSAAYFCASSPTTSSYNEQFFGPGTRLTVL.